These 8 T cell receptor beta chains share one sample of origin, sequenced in a study of T cell responses to AZD1222 COVID-19 vaccine. The protocol was immunoSEQ multiplex PCR, while the TCRdb copy is restricted to in-frame clones and leaves out a portion. The sample yields roughly 120,000 clones, about 94% seen once. The material sequenced was peripheral blood, taken 28 days after the second AZD1222 dose. These receptors were taken from an adult who received the AZD1222 COVID-19 vaccine.

The genes are TRBV5-5 and TRBJ1-1; D call uncertain. The CDR3 totals 13 residues. Germline V gene lookup returns CDR1 SGHKS and CDR2 YYEKEE (reference sequence). Trimming left V 0 bases short and J 1 base short, with 4 bases between. CDR3 sequence reads: CASSLGSNTEAFF. DNA for the CDR3: TGTGCCAGCAGCTTGGGGTCGAACACTGAAGCTTTCTTT. The variable domain in full, completed from reference TRBV5-5 and TRBJ1-1, reads DAGVTQSPTHLIKTRGQQVTLRCSPISGHKSVSWYQQVLGQGPQFIFQYYEKEERGRGNFPDRFSARQFPNYSSELNVNALLLGDSALYLCASSLGSNTEAFFGQGTRLTVV.

The chain is built from TRBV12-3 or TRBV12-4 and TRBJ1-5; D perhaps matches TRBD1 (5 bases). This CDR3 has 12 residues. The V and J ends lost 4 bases and 6 bases respectively, with 7 bases between them. The CDR3 sequence is CASSSGGQPQHF. In DNA form, the CDR3 reads TGTGCCAGCAGTTCGGGGGGTCAGCCCCAGCATTTT.

The gene calls are TRBV5-5 and TRBJ2-1; D tentatively fits TRBD1 or TRBD2 (6 bases each). This CDR3 region has 15 residues. Germline assignment: CDR1 SGHKS and CDR2 YYEKEE (reference sequence). Trimming stripped 2 bases from V and 7 bases from J, with 16 bases between. As DNA, the CDR3 is TGTGCCAGCAGCTTTAATGATCAGGGGAGGAATGAGCAGTTCTTC. This codes for CASSFNDQGRNEQFF.

The rearrangement uses TRBV7-8 and TRBJ2-3; 9 bases are a match to TRBD1. This CDR3 contains 16 residues. Per germline, CDR1 SGHVS and CDR2 FQNEAQ. Trimming at V came to 5 bases and at J to 3 bases, leaving 9 bases not matched to a gene. CDR3 sequence: CASSLFGDRETDTQYF. CDR3 coding DNA: TGTGCCAGCAGCCTCTTTGGGGACAGGGAAACAGATACGCAGTATTTT.

This chain joins TRBV19 and TRBJ2-1, with 12 bases matching TRBD2. The V and J ends lost 7 bases and 3 bases, in that order; junction bases with no gene match: 4. Germline V gene data show CDR1 as LNHDA and CDR2 as SQIVND (reference sequence). The CDR3 length is 15 residues. The CDR3 sequence is CASTPTSGGYNEQFF. The CDR3 nucleotides read TGTGCCAGTACCCCGACTAGCGGGGGCTACAATGAGCAGTTCTTC.

V gene TRBV19 combines with J gene TRBJ2-2, with 12 bases identical to TRBD1. CDR1 is LNHDA, CDR2 SQIVND, per germline (reference sequence). Unmatched junction bases numbered 5, after V lost 5 bases and J lost 4 bases. The CDR3 contains 16 residues. CDR3 loop: CASSAGQGAGTGELFF. CDR3 sequence (DNA): TGTGCCAGTAGTGCGGGACAGGGGGCGGGCACCGGGGAGCTGTTTTTT.

This clone was counted a single time. The chain combines TRBV27 with TRBJ1-4; TRBD1 agrees at 10 bases. Germline V CDR1 and CDR2: MNHEY, SMNVEV (reference sequence). V gave up 8 bases and J gave up 8 bases; unmatched junction bases: 2. The CDR3 is 12 amino acids. DNA for the CDR3: TGTGCCAGCCGGACAGGGGGGGAAAAACTGTTTTTT. Encoded protein: CASRTGGEKLFF.

In DNA form, the CDR3 reads TGCGCCAGCAGCCAAGAAGGACAGGGGGGGTACGAGCAGTACTTC. Translated, it gives CASSQEGQGGYEQYF. The chain uses TRBV4-1 and TRBJ2-7, with TRBD1 matching over 10 bases. CDR3 length: 15 amino acids. The germline V gene has CDR1 MGHRA and CDR2 YSYEKL. V lost 0 bases, J lost 4 bases, and 3 bases stayed unmatched.